This T cell receptor beta chain was captured by sequencing in a study of blood T cells in healthy people across ages. Study-wide points: A strong correlation between TCR beta diversity and naive T cell percentage was seen.

The sample holds a few counts of this clonotype. The target antigen is unknown. Germline V lookup: CDR1 KGHSH, CDR2 LQKENI. Deletions cut 2 bases from V and 2 bases from J, with 10 bases between. CDR3 size: 14 residues. Primed by a sample-barcoded 5' primer and a J-beta primer mix, a second PCR proceeded for 7 to 11 cycles. Using its own MiXCR run on the 5' RACE reads, TCRdb lists one record per CDR3 protein. In the table there are around 800,000 distinct CDR3 sequences, around 43% of which are singletons. The chain employs TRBV18 and TRBJ2-7; D may be TRBD1 or TRBD2 (6 bases each). The sequenced sample consisted of blood. This receptor was identified in a man aged 55 to 69 in good health. Written as DNA, the CDR3 is TGTGCCAGCTCACCAAACGGGGGCCCCTACGAGCAGTACTTC. Protein: CASSPNGGPYEQYF.